These T cell receptor beta chains were read from a single sample in a study of cytomegalovirus exposure and HLA in healthy donors. TCRdb keeps only in-frame clones here, not all; method: immunoSEQ multiplex PCR. The repertoire has approximately 140,000 clones, over 70% of them found once; the top ten carry roughly 1.5%. Sequencing used PBMCs. The receptor set was obtained from a woman aged 18 to 35 in good health and CMV-seronegative. Each CDR3 is given with its conserved first and last residue. The D gene is left open where the match is weak. The size field is filled for only some rows; it gives once, few, many or a size class.

>-|TRBV28|TRBJ1-4|TRBD1
CASSLRTGAEKLFF
TGTGCCAGCAGTTTAAGGACAGGGGCTGAAAAACTGTTTTTT
>-|TRBV19|TRBJ1-3|-
CASRTDRSGNTIYF
TGTGCCAGTAGGACAGACCGCTCTGGAAACACCATATATTTT
>-|TRBV18|TRBJ2-7|TRBD1
CASSPRQGYEQYF
TGTGCCAGCTCACCGCGACAGGGCTACGAGCAGTACTTC
>-|TRBV30|TRBJ1-3|-
CAWIRGGLSGNTIYF
TGTGCCTGGATAAGGGGAGGGCTCTCTGGAAACACCATATATTTT
>once|TRBV10-3|TRBJ1-5|-
CAISETPGFQPQHF
TGTGCCATCAGTGAGACGCCAGGGTTTCAGCCCCAGCATTTT
>-|TRBV7-9|TRBJ2-7|-
CASSPQDSTYEQYF
TGTGCCAGCAGCCCGCAGGACTCTACCTACGAGCAGTACTTC
>-|TRBV6-4|TRBJ2-1|TRBD2
CASSVEAGRYNEQFF
TGTGCCAGCAGCGTAGAAGCGGGACGCTACAATGAGCAGTTCTTC
>-|TRBV6-1|TRBJ2-7|-
CASSEAGPYEQYF
TGTGCCAGCAGTGAAGCGGGGCCTTACGAGCAGTACTTC
>-|TRBV30|TRBJ2-7|-
CAWSVSIYYEQYF
TGTGCCTGGAGTGTATCCATCTACTACGAGCAGTACTTC
>-|TRBV15|TRBJ1-2|TRBD1
CATSPGTGSYSGYGYTF
TGTGCCACCAGTCCCGGGACAGGGTCCTATTCGGGGTATGGCTACACCTTC
>few|TRBV7-9|TRBJ1-2|-
CASSLVGGDPYGYTF
TGTGCCAGCAGCTTAGTGGGGGGGGACCCCTATGGCTACACCTTC
>-|TRBV18|TRBJ2-3|TRBD2
CASSPGRGGSTDTQYF
TGTGCCAGCTCCCCCGGGAGGGGGGGGTCCACAGATACGCAGTATTTT
>once|TRBV10-3|TRBJ2-7|TRBD2
CAISEARTSGSYEQYF
TGTGCCATCAGTGAGGCAAGGACTAGCGGGAGCTACGAGCAGTACTTC
>once|TRBV4-1|TRBJ1-5|TRBD1
CASSPQTGVGNQPQHF
TGCGCCAGCAGCCCCCAAACAGGGGTGGGCAATCAGCCCCAGCATTTT
>-|TRBV28|TRBJ2-7|-
CASSLRTVWTAEQYF
TGTGCCAGCAGTTTAAGGACAGTATGGACTGCCGAGCAGTACTTC
>-|TRBV28|TRBJ2-3|TRBD2
CASSMATSGRDTQYF
TGTGCCAGCAGCATGGCGACTAGCGGGAGGGATACGCAGTATTTT
>-|TRBV11-2|TRBJ2-7|TRBD1
CASSSPGTGTGEQYF
TGTGCCAGCAGCTCCCCCGGGACAGGGACTGGCGAGCAGTACTTC
>-|TRBV10-1|TRBJ2-2|-
CASSPREGGELFF
TGCGCCAGCAGTCCCCGCGAGGGCGGGGAGCTGTTTTTT
>-|TRBV18|TRBJ2-7|-
CASSPPTEEQYF
TGTGCCAGCTCACCACCTACGGAGGAGCAGTACTTC
>-|TRBV5-1|TRBJ2-1|TRBD2
CASSLSSGSNEQFF
TGCGCCAGCAGCTTGTCTAGCGGGAGTAATGAGCAGTTCTTC
>-|TRBV15|TRBJ2-1|TRBD1
CATSRVTGGNEQFF
TGTGCCACCAGCAGAGTCACAGGGGGCAATGAGCAGTTCTTC
>once|TRBV5-4|TRBJ2-7|TRBD2
CASSPTSGSTYEQYF
TGTGCCAGCAGTCCGACTAGCGGATCGACCTACGAGCAGTACTTC
>-|TRBV5-4|TRBJ2-7|-
CASGWTTTYEQYF
TGTGCCAGTGGCTGGACAACCACCTACGAGCAGTACTTC
>-|TRBV19|TRBJ2-7|-
CASRQLKDSSYEQYF
TGTGCCAGTAGACAATTAAAAGACAGCTCCTACGAGCAGTACTTC
>-|TRBV19|TRBJ2-3|-
CASEGLSKRDTQYF
TGTGCCAGTGAAGGCCTGAGTAAGCGAGATACGCAGTATTTT
>once|TRBV30|TRBJ2-2|-
CAWRFLTTGELFF
TGTGCCTGGAGGTTCCTCACAACCGGGGAGCTGTTTTTT
>-|TRBV19|TRBJ2-2|TRBD2
CASSPVVAGAGELFF
TGTGCCAGTAGCCCGGTGGTAGCGGGAGCCGGGGAGCTGTTTTTT
>-|TRBV27|TRBJ2-7|TRBD2
CASSFGRGSSSYEQYF
TGTGCCAGCAGTTTTGGGCGGGGGTCGAGCTCCTACGAGCAGTACTTC
>once|TRBV11-2|TRBJ1-3|-
CASSQGNTIYF
TGTGCCAGCAGCCAAGGAAACACCATATATTTT
>-|TRBV30|TRBJ2-1|-
CAWTPGREQFF
TGTGCCTGGACCCCTGGGCGTGAGCAGTTCTTC
>few|TRBV30|TRBJ1-1|-
CAWSRLSTEAFF
TGTGCCTGGAGCCGTCTGTCGACTGAAGCTTTCTTT
>once|TRBV6-1|TRBJ1-2|-
CASSATADNYGYTF
TGTGCCAGCAGTGCTACAGCGGACAACTATGGCTACACCTTC
>-|TRBV27|TRBJ2-5|TRBD2
CASTRTSGQETQYF
TGTGCCAGCACCAGGACTAGCGGGCAAGAGACCCAGTACTTC
>-|TRBV5-1|TRBJ2-3|TRBD2
CASSSRTSGRLADTQYF
TGCGCCAGCAGCTCCAGGACTAGCGGGAGGTTGGCAGATACGCAGTATTTT
>once|TRBV6-5|TRBJ1-2|-
CASSYLQGNEGYTF
TGTGCCAGCAGTTATCTCCAGGGGAATGAAGGCTACACCTTC
>-|TRBV6-1|TRBJ2-7|-
CASTQIQGYEQYF
TGTGCCAGCACCCAAATCCAGGGCTACGAGCAGTACTTC
>-|TRBV5-1|TRBJ2-3|TRBD2
CASSQAGVRTDTQYF
TGCGCCAGCAGCCAAGCGGGAGTACGAACAGATACGCAGTATTTT
>few|TRBV27|TRBJ1-5|-
CASGASNQPQHF
TGTGCCAGCGGGGCTAGCAATCAGCCCCAGCATTTT
>-|TRBV7-6|TRBJ1-1|TRBD1
CASSRGQGNTEAFF
TGTGCCAGCAGCCGGGGACAGGGGAACACTGAAGCTTTCTTT
>once|TRBV27|TRBJ2-6|-
CASSLSLSANVLTF
TGTGCCAGCAGTTTATCACTATCGGCCAACGTCCTGACTTTC